One and the same sample provided the 19 T cell receptor beta chains below, sequenced in a study of CD8 T cells in Susac syndrome. Reverse transcription of roughly 0.5 to 1 ug RNA was performed with random hexamers. Using its own MiXCR run on the immunoSEQ multiplex PCR reads, TCRdb lists one record per CDR3 protein. The sample records approximately 190,000 distinct CDR3 sequences, 85% to 95% being singletons. Input material: CD4+ T cells from PBMCs. These receptors all come from a human donor in good health.

This rearrangement joins TRBV6-2 or TRBV6-3 to TRBJ2-6; no clear D gene. The CDR3 totals 13 residues. V lost 2 bases, J lost 2 bases, and 1 base lay in between. The V gene's germline CDR1 is MNHEY and CDR2 SVGEGT. CDR3 coding DNA: TGTGCCAGCAGTTACGCTGGGGCCAACGTCCTGACTTTC. It encodes CASSYAGANVLTF.

The chain links TRBV9 to TRBJ1-1, with TRBD1 matching 7 bases. J gave up 10 bases and V 4 bases, and 10 bases lay outside the gene matches. Looked up from germline, CDR1 is SGDLS and CDR2 is YYNGEE. The CDR3 length is 13 residues. The CDR3 sequence is CASSPLGDRAAFF. CDR3 DNA: TGTGCCAGCAGCCCCCTGGGCGACAGGGCAGCTTTCTTT. The complete variable domain, with remaining parts taken from reference TRBV9 and TRBJ1-1, reads DSGVTQTPKHLITATGQRVTLRCSPRSGDLSVYWYQQSLDQGLQFLIQYYNGEERAKGNILERFSAQQFPDLHSELNLSSLELGDSALYFCASSPLGDRAAFFGQGTRLTVV.

This chain uses TRBV25-1 with TRBJ2-7; 10 bases line up with TRBD2. The CDR3 is made up of 14 amino acids. From germline, CDR1 is MGHDK and CDR2 SYGVNS. V trimming: 8 bases; J trimming: 6 bases; junction bases outside the gene matches: 10. The CDR3 sequence: CASGLAGADGEQYF. The CDR3 bases are TGTGCCAGCGGGCTAGCGGGGGCCGACGGCGAGCAGTACTTC.

The chain uses TRBV19 and TRBJ2-5; 7 bases are shared with TRBD1. Germline CDR1 reads LNHDA; CDR2 reads SQIVND (reference sequence). J gave up 4 bases and V 5 bases, and 10 bases lay outside the gene matches. There are 15 residues in the CDR3. CDR3 coding DNA: TGTGCCAGTAGTCCCCGAGGAAGGGGGCGAGAGACCCAGTACTTC. Protein product: CASSPRGRGRETQYF.

The V gene is TRBV28, the J gene TRBJ2-7, with 7 positions matching TRBD1. The CDR3 is 16 amino acids. V lost 4 bases and J lost 1; bases outside the gene matches: 10. Germline V CDR1 and CDR2: MDHEN, SYDVKM. CDR3 sequence reads: CASSSINRGRSYEQYF. The CDR3 DNA follows: TGTGCCAGCAGTTCCATAAACAGGGGAAGGTCCTACGAGCAGTACTTC.

The chain is built from TRBV6-1 and TRBJ1-5; no clear D gene. CDR3 length: 15 residues. Germline lookup yields CDR1 MNHNS and CDR2 SASEGT. V was clipped by 2 bases and J by 11 bases, with 19 bases between them. The CDR3 DNA is TGTGCCAGCAGTGAAATCGCCCGGGGAGGATCGGCCCAGCATTTT. Translating it yields CASSEIARGGSAQHF.

This clonotype was found once. The rearrangement uses TRBV5-4 and TRBJ2-2; D not resolved. CDR1 and CDR2 from the germline V gene are SGHNT and YYREEE (reference sequence). Trimming pared 3 bases from V and 3 bases from J, leaving 9 bases between. The CDR3 consists of 14 residues. DNA of the CDR3: TGTGCCAGCAGCTCTTCTTCATACACCGGGGAGCTGTTTTTT. Its protein product is CASSSSSYTGELFF.

This clonotype appeared a single time. This rearrangement joins TRBV20-1 to TRBJ1-2, with TRBD1 as a possible D gene (5 bases). V lost 4 bases and J lost 1, with 13 bases in between. The germline V gene encodes CDR1 DFQATT and CDR2 SNEGSKA (reference sequence). CDR3 length: 14 amino acids. CDR3 in amino acids: CSATRQSVNYGYTF. The DNA for the CDR3 is TGCAGTGCTACCCGACAGTCCGTTAACTATGGCTACACCTTC.

V usage is TRBV5-6 and J usage is TRBJ2-5; tentatively, D is TRBD2 (7 bases). This CDR3 region has 13 residues. Trimming left V 7 bases short and J 4 bases short, with 14 bases between. Germline assignment: CDR1 SGHDT and CDR2 YYEEEE. In DNA form, the CDR3 reads TGTGCCAGCCGCCTTAGGGGGGGAGAGACCCAGTACTTC. Protein: CASRLRGGETQYF.

V usage is TRBV19 and J usage is TRBJ2-5; possible D gene TRBD1, 6 bases. CDR1 LNHDA and CDR2 SQIVND come from the germline V gene (reference sequence). V gave up 5 bases and J gave up 1 base, with 23 bases separating them. The CDR3 totals 18 residues. CDR3 sequence reads: CASSPSLGASPVQETQYF. The CDR3 nucleotides read TGTGCCAGTAGTCCGAGCTTGGGGGCCTCACCGGTCCAAGAGACCCAGTACTTC.

V and J are TRBV3-1 and TRBJ2-1; tentative D call: TRBD2 (6 bases). Germline lookup yields CDR1 LGHDT and CDR2 YNNKEL (reference sequence). The CDR3 has 14 residues. Trimming removed 7 bases at V and 4 bases at J, with 14 bases between. CDR3 in amino acids: CASMSRGIYNEQFF. The DNA of the CDR3 is TGTGCCAGCATGAGCCGGGGGATTTACAATGAGCAGTTCTTC.

This chain connects TRBV18 to TRBJ2-7; D is ambiguous. In germline, CDR1 is KGHSH, CDR2 LQKENI. Trimming removed 6 bases at V and 13 bases at J, with 16 bases between. The CDR3 has 11 amino acids. The CDR3 coding sequence is TGTGCCAGCTCTTCCGGTGTGGACGGCTACTTC. It codes for CASSSGVDGYF.

V usage is TRBV9 and J usage is TRBJ2-3; 8 bases match TRBD1. Germline CDR1 reads SGDLS; CDR2 reads YYNGEE. CDR3 length: 13 residues. Trimming took 7 bases from V and 7 from J; bases not matched to a gene: 8. CDR3 region: CASSTGGINTQYF. CDR3 nucleotide sequence: TGTGCCAGCTCTACAGGGGGTATTAATACGCAGTATTTT.

The chain uses TRBV4-3 and TRBJ1-2, with D possibly being TRBD1 (5 bases). Trimming pared 3 bases from V and 6 bases from J, leaving 14 bases between. Germline CDR1 reads LGHNA; CDR2 reads YSLEER. The CDR3 has 14 residues. The CDR3 loop reads CASSHTRRADGYTF. The DNA for the CDR3 is TGCGCCAGCAGCCACACACGCAGGGCCGATGGCTACACCTTC.

The rearrangement joins TRBV3-1 to TRBJ1-1, with TRBD1 identical over 7 bases. Trimming cost V 4 bases and J 11 bases; bases outside gene matches: 7. The CDR3 extends over 12 amino acids. The V gene's germline CDR1 is LGHDT and CDR2 YNNKEL (reference sequence). The CDR3 spells CASSLSDRAAFF. The CDR3 nucleotides are TGTGCCAGCAGCCTCTCCGACAGGGCTGCTTTCTTT.

The rearrangement links TRBV4-1 to TRBJ1-1; D not resolved. From germline, CDR1 is MGHRA and CDR2 YSYEKL. The V and J ends lost 0 bases and 5 bases respectively, with 13 bases between them. The CDR3 covers 15 residues. The CDR3 DNA reads TGCGCCAGCAGCCAAGAGGCAGCGAGGAGGACTGAAGCTTTCTTT. Protein product: CASSQEAARRTEAFF.

The J gene is TRBJ1-6, the V gene TRBV7-3, with D unresolved. This CDR3 is built from 13 residues. CDR1 is SGHTA and CDR2 is FQGTGA in the germline V gene. The V end was cut by 0 bases, the J end by 9 bases, with 6 bases between. In DNA form, the CDR3 reads TGTGCCAGCAGCTTAACGTTCGCTTCACCCCTCCACTTT. This encodes CASSLTFASPLHF.

The chain couples TRBV19 to TRBJ1-2, with D perhaps matching TRBD1 (6 bases). The CDR3 spans 13 residues. The germline V gene encodes CDR1 LNHDA and CDR2 SQIVND (reference sequence). With 3 bases removed from V and 6 bases from J, the gap between germline ends came to 11 bases. CDR3 sequence (DNA): TGTGCCAGTAGTATTGGACAGCGAGATGGCTACACCTTC. Encoded protein: CASSIGQRDGYTF.

This chain links TRBV12-3 or TRBV12-4 with TRBJ2-2; D is possibly TRBD1 (6 bases). V was pared by 3 bases and J by 6 bases, with 14 bases between. The CDR3 extends over 15 amino acids. The CDR3 loop reads CASSFETGSSGELFF. The CDR3 bases are TGTGCCAGCAGTTTTGAGACAGGCTCTTCCGGGGAGCTGTTTTTT.